One and the same sample provided the 10 T cell receptor beta chains below, sequenced in a study of T cell responses to AZD1222 COVID-19 vaccine. Clones were sequenced by immunoSEQ multiplex PCR, and TCRdb holds only the in-frame ones, with some missing. The sample shows 150,000 or so clones, 85% to 95% of them seen only once. The input for sequencing was peripheral blood, taken on day 0 of AZD1222 vaccination. The receptors come from an adult in good health.

This rearrangement joins TRBV19 to TRBJ1-4; D call uncertain. Germline values: CDR1 LNHDA, CDR2 SQIVND (reference sequence). The CDR3 contains 15 residues. The ends were cut back, 3 bases at V and 5 bases at J, with 13 bases in the middle. The CDR3 bases are TGTGCCAGTAGTATGTATACGGGGATCAATGAAAAACTGTTTTTT. Translating it yields CASSMYTGINEKLFF.

V gene TRBV6-4 combines with J gene TRBJ1-5, with 10 bases lining up with TRBD1. The CDR3 is 16 amino acids. In germline, CDR1 is MRHNA, CDR2 SNTAGT. The V gene end was trimmed by 1 base and the J gene end by 5 bases; junction bases not matched to a gene: 5. The CDR3 is CASSDWDRGRYQPQHF. As DNA, the CDR3 is TGTGCCAGCAGTGACTGGGACAGGGGTAGGTATCAGCCCCAGCATTTT.

The chain has TRBV9 and TRBJ1-1; D unclear. The V and J ends lost 2 bases and 1 base respectively, with 6 bases between them. Germline assignment: CDR1 SGDLS and CDR2 YYNGEE. There are 13 residues in the CDR3. CDR3 bases: TGTGCCAGCAGCGTTTTGGGGAACACTGAAGCTTTCTTT. This sequence encodes CASSVLGNTEAFF.

The rearrangement uses TRBV5-4 and TRBJ2-4; TRBD1 aligns across 8 bases. The J segment lost 8 bases and the V segment lost 4 bases, leaving 8 bases of the junction unmatched. The germline CDR1 and CDR2 sequences are SGHNT and YYREEE (reference sequence). The CDR3 extends over 14 amino acids. The CDR3 is CASSVGQGSYIQYF. In DNA form, the CDR3 reads TGTGCCAGCAGCGTCGGACAGGGAAGTTACATTCAGTACTTC. Full variable domain (rest looked up from reference TRBV5-4 and TRBJ2-4): ETGVTQSPTHLIKTRGQQVTLRCSSQSGHNTVSWYQQALGQGPQFIFQYYREEENGRGNFPPRFSGLQFPNYSSELNVNALELDDSALYLCASSVGQGSYIQYFGAGTRLSVL.

The CDR3 coding sequence is TGCGCCAGCAGCTTGGGCCGATTAGGGTACGAGCAGTACTTC. Translated: CASSLGRLGYEQYF. The chain uses TRBV5-1 and TRBJ2-7, with no clear D. The germline gives CDR1 SGHRS, CDR2 YFSETQ. V was cut by 0 bases and J by 4 bases, with 11 bases left in between. The length of the CDR3 is 14 residues.

DNA for the CDR3: TGTGCCAGCAGCCCATATGTGGGCACCGGGGAGCTGTTTTTT. Its translation is CASSPYVGTGELFF. The chain employs TRBV7-2 and TRBJ2-2; no clear D gene. The CDR3 has 14 residues. The germline V and J ends were trimmed by 5 bases and 4 bases, with 11 bases remaining between them. Germline lookup yields CDR1 SGHTA and CDR2 FQGNSA.

CDR3 loop: CATSTNPPASTNEKLFF. The CDR3 region has the DNA TGTGCCACCAGCACGAACCCCCCCGCCAGTACTAATGAAAAACTGTTTTTT. This chain links TRBV15 with TRBJ1-4; no reliable D call. The germline CDR1 and CDR2 sequences are LNHNV and YYDKDF (reference sequence). The CDR3 spans 17 residues. Trimming stripped 4 bases from V and 2 bases from J, with 17 bases between.

The sample holds one count of this clone. The J gene is TRBJ2-7, the V gene TRBV5-1; D is undetermined. CDR1 and CDR2 (germline): SGHRS, YFSETQ. The CDR3 is made up of 12 amino acids. The V end was cut by 5 bases, the J end by 3 bases, with 9 bases between. DNA of the CDR3: TGCGCCAGCAGGGGTGGTTTCTACGAGCAGTACTTC. Translating it yields CASRGGFYEQYF. The full variable domain, rest sourced from reference TRBV5-1 and TRBJ2-7, is KAGVTQTPRYLIKTRGQQVTLSCSPISGHRSVSWYQQTPGQGLQFLFEYFSETQRNKGNFPGRFSGRQFSNSRSEMNVSTLELGDSALYLCASRGGFYEQYFGPGTRLTVT.

V gene TRBV2 combines with J gene TRBJ1-2; TRBD1 matches at 7 bases. From germline, CDR1 is SNHLY and CDR2 FYNNEI. The CDR3 contains 14 residues. The V segment lost 4 bases and the J segment 4 bases; nucleotides outside the gene matches: 6. In nucleotides, the CDR3 is TGTGCCAGCAGTGGGTGGACAGGATCCTATGGCTACACCTTC. Residues: CASSGWTGSYGYTF.

The genes are TRBV5-1 and TRBJ2-5, with D perhaps TRBD1 (6 bases). This CDR3 has 17 amino acids. Trimming stripped 2 bases from V and 4 bases from J, with 21 bases between. Looked up from germline, CDR1 is SGHRS and CDR2 is YFSETQ. CDR3 coding DNA: TGCGCCAGCAGCTTACACTCCGGGACAACGGCGGGAGAGACCCAGTACTTC. This codes for CASSLHSGTTAGETQYF. Full variable domain (remainder filled in from reference TRBV5-1 and TRBJ2-5): KAGVTQTPRYLIKTRGQQVTLSCSPISGHRSVSWYQQTPGQGLQFLFEYFSETQRNKGNFPGRFSGRQFSNSRSEMNVSTLELGDSALYLCASSLHSGTTAGETQYFGPGTRLLVL.